One sample yielded the 10 T cell receptor beta chains listed below, sequenced in a study of CD8 T cells in ankylosing spondylitis. TCRdb itself ran the 5' RACE reads through MiXCR, one entry per CDR3 protein. The top ten clones hold roughly 9% of a sample with about 300,000 distinct CDR3 sequences, 9.5% to 13% of them seen once. Sequencing was done on a sample of blood, either unsorted or a sorted T cell fraction (not recorded which). The receptors were gathered from a female donor with ankylosing spondylitis or in good health (not recorded which).

This clonotype was observed at least ten times. The J gene is TRBJ1-2, the V gene TRBV10-3; maybe TRBD1 (6 bases). The CDR3 length is 14 residues. Trimming removed 4 bases at V and 4 bases at J, with 13 bases between. The germline gives CDR1 ENHRY, CDR2 SYGVKD. The CDR3 DNA sequence: TGTGCCATCAGTGGGACAGCCGACCGCTATGGCTACACCTTC. As protein: CAISGTADRYGYTF.

Comment on this clonotype: A much larger clone is a single base away; this may be a read error. This CDR3 fails to terminate in the conserved phenylalanine or tryptophan, so it likely reflects a read error. The DNA is omitted, as the CDR3 cannot be located on it reliably, and the CDR3 follows TCRdb's listing. This chain uses TRBV5-1 with TRBJ2-3; whether TRBD2, the table's D call, matches the DNA was not checked. The CDR3 has 14 amino acids, counting both end residues. Germline lookup yields CDR1 SGHRS and CDR2 YFSETQ. The CDR3 loop reads CASSLGSSGGHQDS.

This clonotype was observed at least ten times. V usage is TRBV7-2 and J usage is TRBJ2-3; possibly TRBD2 for D (6 bases). V lost 8 bases and J 2 bases, leaving 17 bases between the germline ends. The CDR3 contains 15 residues. Germline V gene sequence: CDR1 SGHTA, CDR2 FQGNSA. This CDR3 reads CASSLGAGNTDTQYF. CDR3 nucleotide sequence: TGTGCCAGCTCCCTCGGGGCGGGGAACACAGATACGCAGTATTTT.

This clonotype was recorded at least ten times. The chain employs TRBV7-2 and TRBJ2-7; no reliable D call. V lost 1 base to trimming and J lost 0 bases, with 10 bases between them. The germline gives CDR1 SGHTA, CDR2 FQGNSA. The CDR3 is 15 residues long. The CDR3 nucleotides read TGTGCCAGCAGCTTAGGGGTGGGGTACTCCTACGAGCAGTACTTC. Amino acid sequence: CASSLGVGYSYEQYF.

This clonotype has ten or more counts. The chain employs TRBV20-1 and TRBJ2-1; TRBD2 matches 13 bases. The CDR3 has 14 amino acids. J lost 12 bases, V lost 5 bases, and 10 bases had no gene match. Germline CDR1 reads DFQATT; CDR2 reads SNEGSKA (reference sequence). The CDR3 region is CSASRLAGGLGQFF. The CDR3 nucleotides are TGCAGTGCTTCGAGACTAGCGGGGGGATTGGGGCAGTTCTTC.

The V call is TRBV5-5, the J call TRBJ2-7; D gene unclear. The CDR3 has 13 amino acids. Germline CDR1 and CDR2: SGHKS and YYEKEE (reference sequence). Deletions cut 0 bases from V and 7 bases from J, with 11 bases between. CDR3 in amino acids: CASSLDGNDEQYF. The CDR3 coding sequence is TGTGCCAGCAGCTTGGACGGTAATGATGAGCAGTACTTC.

This clonotype was recorded many times. The V and J genes are TRBV5-1 and TRBJ2-7; D might be TRBD2 (6 bases). The CDR3 is 14 residues long. Trimming took 4 bases from V and 3 from J, leaving 14 bases between them. CDR1 SGHRS and CDR2 YFSETQ come from the germline V gene. The CDR3 is CASSPGGSNYEQYF. The CDR3, as DNA: TGCGCCAGCAGCCCCGGGGGATCTAACTACGAGCAGTACTTC.

This clonotype occurred many times. The chain carries TRBV5-6 and TRBJ2-3, with 9 positions matching TRBD2. Germline CDR1 is SGHDT and CDR2 is YYEEEE. This CDR3 region has 16 residues. For the CDR3, the DNA is TGTGCTAAGCGCCCCCGACTAGCGGAGCATGGGGATACGCAGTATTTT. It yields the protein CAKRPRLAEHGDTQYF.

The CDR3 DNA reads as TGCAGTCTAGTAGGACTAGCGGGAAATACGCAGTATTTT. Its protein is CSLVGLAGNTQYF. J is TRBJ2-3 and V is TRBV20-1; 12 bases line up with TRBD2. Unmatched junction bases numbered 7, after V lost 8 bases and J lost 7 bases. The germline V gene has CDR1 DFQATT and CDR2 SNEGSKA (reference sequence). This CDR3 region has 13 residues.

The chain links TRBV28 to TRBJ2-1; 8 bases match TRBD2. The V gene's germline CDR1 is MDHEN and CDR2 SYDVKM. The trim removed 7 bases at V and 7 bases at J, leaving 6 bases unmatched. The CDR3 totals 13 residues. CDR3 sequence reads: CASTGGRRNEQFF. Here the CDR3 DNA reads TGTGCCAGCACCGGCGGGAGGAGGAATGAGCAGTTCTTC.